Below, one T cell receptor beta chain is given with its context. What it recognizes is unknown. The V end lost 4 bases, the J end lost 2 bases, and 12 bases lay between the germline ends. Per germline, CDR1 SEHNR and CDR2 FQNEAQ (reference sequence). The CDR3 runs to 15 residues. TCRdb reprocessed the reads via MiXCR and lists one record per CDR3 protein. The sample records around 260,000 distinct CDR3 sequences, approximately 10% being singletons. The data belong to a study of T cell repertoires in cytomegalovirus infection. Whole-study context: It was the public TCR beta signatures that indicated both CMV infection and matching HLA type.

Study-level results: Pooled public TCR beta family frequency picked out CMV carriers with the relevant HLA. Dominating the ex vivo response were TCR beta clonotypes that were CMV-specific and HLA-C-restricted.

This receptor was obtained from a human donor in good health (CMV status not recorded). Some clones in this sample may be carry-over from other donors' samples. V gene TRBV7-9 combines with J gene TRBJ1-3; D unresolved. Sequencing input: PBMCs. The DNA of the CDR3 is TGTGCCAGCAGCTCCCGGATCGGGGCTGGAAACACCATATATTTT. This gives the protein CASSSRIGAGNTIYF.